A selection of T cell receptor beta chains follows, all from one sample in a study of memory CD4+ T cells and cytomegalovirus serostatus. TCRdb's copy holds only in-frame clones and misses some; the assay was immunoSEQ multiplex PCR. The profile covers 40,000 to 50,000 clones, with 78% appearing a single time and approximately 0.97% taken by the ten largest. The specimen was memory CD4+ T cells from blood. Receptors were obtained from an adult in good health and CMV-seronegative. Both conserved end residues are part of each CDR3. The D gene is left open where the match is weak. The size entry is marked missing in some rows and otherwise reads once, few, many or a size class.

CASSLGGETYEQYF	TGTGCCAGCAGCTTGGGCGGCGAGACCTACGAGCAGTACTTC	TRBV5-8	TRBJ2-7	-	-
CASGLAPIGAGMNTEAFF	TGTGCTAGTGGTTTGGCCCCCATCGGGGCAGGGATGAACACTGAAGCTTTCTTT	TRBV12-5	TRBJ1-1	-	once
CASRQGWAGNQPQHF	TGTGCCAGCCGACAGGGCTGGGCGGGCAATCAGCCCCAGCATTTT	TRBV27	TRBJ1-5	TRBD1	-
CASSETLQDGAQYF	TGTGCCAGCAGTGAGACCCTCCAAGACGGGGCCCAGTACTTC	TRBV2	TRBJ2-5	-	-
CASSKGGRVSYGYTF	TGTGCCAGCAGCAAAGGGGGCCGGGTGAGCTATGGCTACACCTTC	TRBV14	TRBJ1-2	TRBD1	-
CASSPRTGDNEQYF	TGTGCCAGCAGCCCTCGGACAGGGGACAACGAGCAGTACTTC	TRBV11-3	TRBJ2-7	TRBD1	-
CASSLALLAGVGNEQFF	TGCGCCAGCAGCTTGGCCTTACTAGCGGGGGTAGGTAATGAGCAGTTCTTC	TRBV5-1	TRBJ2-1	TRBD2	few
CASSLFTWTGEQYF	TGCGCCAGCAGCCTCTTCACCTGGACCGGCGAGCAGTACTTC	TRBV4-1	TRBJ2-7	-	once
CASRPNSGNTIYF	TGTGCCAGCAGGCCGAACTCTGGAAACACCATATATTTT	TRBV2	TRBJ1-3	-	once
CASSPLNTEAFF	TGTGCCAGCTCACCGTTGAACACTGAAGCTTTCTTT	TRBV18	TRBJ1-1	-	few
CASSQVRGASDTQYF	TGTGCCAGCAGCCAAGTGCGGGGGGCCTCAGATACGCAGTATTTT	TRBV14	TRBJ2-3	TRBD2	-
CASAQGRNTIYF	TGTGCCAGCGCCCAGGGCCGAAACACCATATATTTT	TRBV6-1	TRBJ1-3	-	once
CAISESTGFYEQYF	TGTGCCATCAGTGAGTCCACAGGGTTCTACGAGCAGTACTTC	TRBV10-3	TRBJ2-7	-	-
CASSARQDSGNTIYF	TGTGCCAGCAGTGCACGGCAGGACTCTGGAAACACCATATATTTT	TRBV6-4	TRBJ1-3	-	once
CASSLNQQDTRHF	TGTGCCAGCAGCTTAAATCAACAGGACACTCGCCACTTT	TRBV7-2	TRBJ1-6	-	-
CASRKLDSLNTEAFF	TGTGCAAGTCGCAAGCTCGACAGCTTGAACACTGAAGCTTTCTTT	TRBV12-2	TRBJ1-1	-	-
CASSQVDYNTGELFF	TGCGCCAGCAGCCAAGTTGACTACAACACCGGGGAGCTGTTTTTT	TRBV4-1	TRBJ2-2	-	-
CASTRGISTGELFF	TGTGCCAGCACCCGAGGGATTTCCACCGGGGAGCTGTTTTTT	TRBV7-9	TRBJ2-2	-	few
CATSSHSTRGRTNEKLFF	TGTGCCACCAGCAGTCATTCAACGAGGGGACGAACTAATGAAAAACTGTTTTTT	TRBV15	TRBJ1-4	-	-
CASSLAGGDTQYF	TGCGCCAGCAGCCTAGCGGGGGGGGATACGCAGTATTTT	TRBV10-2	TRBJ2-3	TRBD2	-
CASSYSPGARNNEQFF	TGTGCCAGCAGTTACTCACCGGGGGCCCGGAACAATGAGCAGTTCTTC	TRBV6-5	TRBJ2-1	-	-
CASTQGDPRIYEQYF	TGTGCCAGCACACAAGGGGACCCGCGGATCTACGAGCAGTACTTC	TRBV6-5	TRBJ2-7	-	-
CASSPGQERTGELFF	TGTGCCAGCAGCCCCGGACAGGAGCGAACCGGGGAGCTGTTTTTT	TRBV7-2	TRBJ2-2	TRBD1	-
CASSLGGASYTDTQYF	TGTGCCAGCAGCTTGGGGGGGGCTAGCTACACAGATACGCAGTATTTT	TRBV5-4	TRBJ2-3	-	-
CASSSDGQGDSYEQYF	TGTGCCAGCAGTTCCGATGGACAGGGGGACTCCTACGAGCAGTACTTC	TRBV7-8	TRBJ2-7	TRBD1	-
CASSNTTPGRGYEQYF	TGTGCCAGCAGCAACACTACCCCGGGTCGGGGCTACGAGCAGTACTTC	TRBV6-6	TRBJ2-7	-	-
CASGLDDRVLGGYTF	TGTGCTAGTGGTTTGGATGACAGGGTTTTAGGTGGCTACACCTTC	TRBV12-5	TRBJ1-2	TRBD1	few
CASSVTSGVYNEQFF	TGTGCCAGCAGCGTAACTAGCGGGGTATACAATGAGCAGTTCTTC	TRBV4-2	TRBJ2-1	TRBD2	-
CASSVVHAGGGETQYF	TGTGCCAGCAGCGTGGTTCATGCAGGGGGCGGTGAGACCCAGTACTTC	TRBV9	TRBJ2-5	TRBD1	-
CASSIALWGNTEAFF	TGTGCCAGTAGTATCGCCCTCTGGGGGAACACTGAAGCTTTCTTT	TRBV19	TRBJ1-1	-	-
CASSLGGVGGYTF	TGTGCCAGCAGTTTAGGGGGGGTAGGCGGCTACACCTTC	TRBV7-9	TRBJ1-2	-	-
CASSMQGVSGNTIYF	TGTGCCAGTAGTATGCAGGGCGTCTCTGGAAACACCATATATTTT	TRBV19	TRBJ1-3	-	-
CASSPGGFSTDTQYF	TGTGCCAGCAGCCCAGGGGGTTTTAGCACAGATACGCAGTATTTT	TRBV9	TRBJ2-3	TRBD1	-
CARGAEAFF	TGTGCCCGGGGGGCGGAAGCTTTCTTT	TRBV30	TRBJ1-1	-	-
CASSSHRTGKYEQYF	TGCGCCAGCAGCTCACACCGGACAGGGAAATACGAGCAGTACTTC	TRBV5-1	TRBJ2-7	TRBD1	medium-sized
CASSQEVKNYGYTF	TGCGCCAGCAGCCAAGAGGTCAAGAACTATGGCTACACCTTC	TRBV4-3	TRBJ1-2	-	-
CASSPQGREFDEQFF	TGTGCCAGCTCACCACAGGGCAGGGAATTCGATGAGCAGTTCTTC	TRBV18	TRBJ2-1	-	-
CASSMDRGTNEKLFF	TGTGCCAGTAGTATGGACAGGGGAACTAATGAAAAACTGTTTTTT	TRBV19	TRBJ1-4	TRBD1	-
CASSPSRSSSYEQYF	TGTGCCAGCTCACCCTCCCGATCAAGCTCCTACGAGCAGTACTTC	TRBV18	TRBJ2-7	-	-
CAWSGGQGESPLHF	TGTGCCTGGAGTGGGGGACAGGGAGAGTCACCCCTCCACTTT	TRBV30	TRBJ1-6	TRBD1	-
CASRTGSAGELFF	TGTGCCAGCAGAACCGGGAGCGCCGGGGAGCTGTTTTTT	TRBV7-3	TRBJ2-2	-	once
CASSYSIPTDF	TGTGCCAGCAGTTACTCGATCCCGACAGATTTT	TRBV6-5	TRBJ1-5	-	-
CASSLNRDEQYF	TGTGCCAGCAGCTTAAACAGGGACGAGCAGTACTTC	TRBV11-1	TRBJ2-7	-	-
CASSYTGGEQYF	TGTGCCAGCAGTTACACCGGGGGTGAGCAGTACTTC	TRBV6-6	TRBJ2-7	-	-
CASSPGTPNTGELFF	TGTGCCAGCAGCCCCGGGACACCGAACACCGGGGAGCTGTTTTTT	TRBV7-7	TRBJ2-2	-	-
CASSEQGLAGGAEQFF	TGTGCCAGCAGTGAGCAGGGCCTAGCGGGGGGGGCTGAGCAGTTCTTC	TRBV6-4	TRBJ2-1	TRBD2	-
CASSSSGERTYEQYF	TGTGCCAGCAGCTCTTCTGGGGAGAGGACCTACGAGCAGTACTTC	TRBV5-4	TRBJ2-7	-	-
CASSPIGVGMNTEAFF	TGTGCCAGTAGTCCTATTGGGGTCGGAATGAACACTGAAGCTTTCTTT	TRBV19	TRBJ1-1	-	few
CASSLMGLSNQPQHF	TGTGCCAGCAGCTTGATGGGGCTAAGCAATCAGCCCCAGCATTTT	TRBV7-2	TRBJ1-5	-	-
CASSLNRQGGYSPLHF	TGTGCCAGCAGCCTAAACCGGCAGGGGGGTTATTCACCCCTCCACTTT	TRBV14	TRBJ1-6	TRBD1	-
CAISDRDSLSYEQYF	TGTGCCATCAGTGATAGGGACAGTCTCTCCTACGAGCAGTACTTC	TRBV10-3	TRBJ2-7	TRBD1	few
CASSSGTGRSYTF	TGTGCCAGCAGTTCCGGGACAGGGAGGAGCTACACCTTC	TRBV6-5	TRBJ1-2	TRBD1	-
CASSPTGRQGNYEQYF	TGTGCCAGCAGCCCGACTGGTCGACAGGGAAACTACGAGCAGTACTTC	TRBV11-2	TRBJ2-7	TRBD1	-
CASSILQGRGEAFF	TGTGCCAGTAGTATTCTGCAGGGGCGCGGTGAAGCTTTCTTT	TRBV19	TRBJ1-1	-	-
CASSLGGISYEQYF	TGTGCCAGCAGCCTGGGGGGAATCTCCTACGAGCAGTACTTC	TRBV7-2	TRBJ2-7	-	-
CASRSVSTTTSEAFF	TGTGCCAGTCGATCGGTTAGCACCACTACGTCTGAAGCTTTCTTT	TRBV19	TRBJ1-1	-	few
CASSLSPSETQYF	TGTGCCAGCAGCTTATCGCCTTCGGAGACCCAGTACTTC	TRBV7-3	TRBJ2-5	-	-